This TCR beta chain was sequenced for a study of cytomegalovirus exposure and HLA in healthy donors. Only in-frame clones appear in the TCRdb table, and some are missing; sequencing was by immunoSEQ multiplex PCR. The data show fewer than 200,000 clones, with about nine tenths seen just once and over 9% held by the top ten. For this clone: Its antigen is still unknown.

Overall study results and limits: The tendency of first-cohort TCR clusters to co-occur in the 90 to 150 validation repertoires emerged from a later analysis. Using the classifier, cytomegalovirus status was reportedly diagnosed with high specificity and sensitivity. Investigators reported 164 TCR beta chains as tied to cytomegalovirus. Specificity for CMV antigens was confirmed in vitro for a few of the CMV-associated chains.

The CDR3 extends over 16 amino acids. Germline CDR1 reads SEHNR; CDR2 reads FQNEAQ (reference sequence). The V end lost 4 bases, the J end lost 1 base, and 16 bases lay between the germline ends. Sequences were obtained from PBMCs. J is TRBJ1-1 and V is TRBV7-9; perhaps TRBD1 as D (6 bases). The sequence was obtained from a woman aged 18-35 years in good health and CMV-seropositive. CDR3 protein: CASSSPRGRKNTEAFF. The DNA of the CDR3 is TGTGCCAGCAGCTCCCCCAGGGGCAGAAAGAACACTGAAGCTTTCTTT.